A single sample is the source of the 17 T cell receptor beta chains below, sequenced in a study of technical replicates of blood from a few donors (dated by TCRdb to about 2017). Library creation used the immunoSEQ multiplex PCR assay. TCRdb carries this immuneACCESS record with in-frame sequences only. Its versions omit some clonotypes, under half of them owing to an unresolved V gene in the studies checked, with the rest unexplained. For this sample the table gives about 81,000 clones, of which approximately 94% were detected only once. Of the sample, around 0.37% is held by the ten largest clones. What was sequenced was T cells isolated from PBMCs. These receptor sequences come from a human donor in good health.

The chain has TRBV25-1 and TRBJ2-2; 11 bases align to TRBD1. CDR1 is MGHDK, CDR2 SYGVNS, per germline. The V gene end was trimmed by 7 bases and the J gene end by 3 bases; junction bases not matched to a gene: 1. This CDR3 has 14 residues. The CDR3 nucleotides read TGTGCCAGCAAGGGACAGGGGGACACCGGGGAGCTGTTTTTT. Protein sequence: CASKGQGDTGELFF. Complete variable domain (other parts from reference TRBV25-1 and TRBJ2-2): EADIYQTPRYLVIGTGKKITLECSQTMGHDKMYWYQQDPGMELHLIHYSYGVNSTEKGDLSSESTVSRIRTEHFPLTLESARPSHTSQYLCASKGQGDTGELFFGEGSRLTVL.

V gene TRBV13 combines with J gene TRBJ2-7; D remains unclear. The germline gives CDR1 PRHDT, CDR2 FYEKMQ (reference sequence). The CDR3 covers 12 residues. V was trimmed by 8 bases and J by 3 bases, leaving 11 bases between them. The CDR3 loop is CASSQQYYEQYF. CDR3 in DNA: TGTGCCAGCTCCCAACAGTACTACGAGCAGTACTTC.

The chain recombines TRBV9 with TRBJ2-7; TRBD2 matches at 8 bases. J gave up 7 bases and V 7 bases, and 10 bases lay outside the gene matches. Germline V lookup: CDR1 SGDLS, CDR2 YYNGEE. CDR3 length: 13 residues. Here the CDR3 reads CASLSGGPGEQYF. CDR3 nucleotides: TGTGCCAGCTTGTCGGGAGGGCCGGGGGAGCAGTACTTC.

The chain uses TRBV19 and TRBJ2-7; the D gene is possibly TRBD2 (6 bases). V lost 2 bases, J lost 3 bases, and 11 bases lay in between. This CDR3 comprises 14 residues. Germline loops: CDR1 LNHDA, CDR2 SQIVND (reference sequence). CDR3: CASSIYGGLYEQYF. In DNA, the CDR3 is TGTGCCAGTAGTATATATGGGGGACTCTACGAGCAGTACTTC.

The chain links TRBV23-1 to TRBJ1-5, with TRBD1 identical over 9 bases. TRBV23-1 is classed as an ORF, of uncertain function. The CDR3 loop spans 17 amino acids. With 4 bases clipped from V and 1 base from J, the junction kept 8 bases outside the gene matches. The CDR3 region has the DNA TGCGCCAGCAGTCCTTTAGTAGGACAGGGGAGCAATCAGCCCCAGCATTTT. Encoded protein: CASSPLVGQGSNQPQHF.

The gene calls are TRBV28 and TRBJ2-3; tentative D call: TRBD2 (6 bases). Trimming stripped 2 bases from V and 1 base from J, with 13 bases between. Germline CDR1 MDHEN, CDR2 SYDVKM. The length of the CDR3 is 16 residues. The CDR3 region is CASSLNVPSGTDTQYF. CDR3 sequence (DNA): TGTGCCAGCAGTTTAAATGTCCCTAGCGGCACAGATACGCAGTATTTT.

This clone was detected only once. The V gene is TRBV1, the J gene TRBJ2-1; no DNA check was done on the table's D call, TRBD2. TRBV1 is recorded as a pseudogene. This CDR3 region has 15 residues. The CDR3 protein is CTSSQELVWWEEQFF. In DNA form, the CDR3 reads TGCACCAGCAGCCAAGAACTAGTATGGTGGGAGGAGCAGTTCTTC.

The V gene is TRBV11-2, the J gene TRBJ2-2; D unclear. Trimming removed 5 bases from V and 3 bases from J, with 10 bases in between. The CDR3 covers 14 residues. Germline V CDR1 and CDR2: SGHAT, FQNNGV. DNA for the CDR3: TGTGCCAGCAGCCTCGGGTATGACACCGGGGAGCTGTTTTTT. Translation gives CASSLGYDTGELFF.

The chain links TRBV27 to TRBJ1-5; possible D gene TRBD1, 5 bases. Germline values: CDR1 MNHEY, CDR2 SMNVEV (reference sequence). V was cut by 6 bases and J by 3 bases, with 9 bases left in between. The length of the CDR3 is 13 residues. The CDR3 loop reads CASSTGSNQPQHF. The CDR3 nucleotides are TGTGCCAGCAGCACAGGTTCCAATCAGCCCCAGCATTTT.

This clone appeared once. The J gene is TRBJ2-2, the V gene TRBV7-3; no definite D call. This CDR3 is built from 12 residues. V was shortened by 2 bases and J by 6 bases, with 4 bases between the two germline ends. CDR1 SGHTA and CDR2 FQGTGA come from the germline V gene. CDR3 nucleotide sequence: TGTGCCAGCAGCTTACTTCCCGGGGAGCTGTTTTTT. This translates into CASSLLPGELFF. Variable domain in full (rest from reference TRBV7-3 and TRBJ2-2): GAGVSQTPSNKVTEKGKYVELRCDPISGHTALYWYRQSLGQGPEFLIYFQGTGAADDSGLPNDRFFAVRPEGSVSTLKIQRTERGDSAVYLCASSLLPGELFFGEGSRLTVL.

The genes are TRBV7-9 and TRBJ2-1, with TRBD2 matching 8 bases. CDR1 is SEHNR and CDR2 is FQNEAQ in the germline V gene (reference sequence). With V trimmed by 5 bases and J by 0 bases, 3 bases remained unmatched. The CDR3 has 15 amino acids. The DNA for the CDR3 is TGTGCCAGCAGCAACAGCGGGAGCTCCTACAATGAGCAGTTCTTC. This sequence encodes CASSNSGSSYNEQFF.

The chain joins TRBV30 to TRBJ1-2, with no clear D. CDR3 length: 11 residues. With 0 bases removed from V and 8 bases from J, the gap between germline ends came to 7 bases. CDR1 GTSNPN and CDR2 SVGIG come from the germline V gene (reference sequence). CDR3 nucleotides: TGTGCCTGGAGTGTACTCTCCGGCTACACCTTC. Protein product: CAWSVLSGYTF.

The gene calls are TRBV7-2 and TRBJ1-2; 9 bases are a match to TRBD1. This CDR3 spans 15 amino acids. V lost 5 bases to trimming and J lost 3 bases; unmatched junction nucleotides: 7. Germline CDR1 is SGHTA and CDR2 is FQGNSA. CDR3 sequence (DNA): TGTGCCAGCAGCACTCGACAGGGGGGGGACTATGGCTACACCTTC. This codes for CASSTRQGGDYGYTF.

The chain uses TRBV5-4 and TRBJ2-7, with a possible D match to TRBD1 (6 bases). This CDR3 contains 12 residues. Trimming took off 3 bases at V and 4 bases at J, with 8 bases between the two ends. The germline CDR1 and CDR2 sequences are SGHNT and YYREEE (reference sequence). This CDR3 is CASSWGQYEQYF. CDR3 coding DNA: TGTGCCAGCAGCTGGGGACAATACGAGCAGTACTTC.

The chain uses TRBV28 and TRBJ2-7, with D tentatively TRBD1 (6 bases). V was shortened by 6 bases and J by 5 bases, with 20 bases between the two germline ends. The CDR3 covers 15 residues. Germline V gene lookup returns CDR1 MDHEN and CDR2 SYDVKM. The CDR3 bases are TGTGCCAGCAGCCTACCAGGGGAAAGTTTGAACGAGCAGTACTTC. Translating gives CASSLPGESLNEQYF.

V gene TRBV2 combines with J gene TRBJ2-7; TRBD2 agrees at 7 bases. The CDR3 sequence is 14 residues long. Germline V gene sequence: CDR1 SNHLY, CDR2 FYNNEI. Trimming cost V 7 bases and J 0 bases; bases outside gene matches: 6. The CDR3 reads CASKWREISYEQYF. The CDR3 DNA is TGTGCCAGCAAGTGGCGGGAGATCTCCTACGAGCAGTACTTC.

The chain uses TRBV5-6 and TRBJ2-6; D gene ambiguous. Trimming took 7 bases from V and 1 from J, leaving 15 bases between them. This CDR3 has 16 residues. Germline-derived CDR1 and CDR2 are SGHDT and YYEEEE. Written as DNA, the CDR3 is TGTGCCAGCGGTCTTACCTGGCAATCTGGGGCCAACGTCCTGACTTTC. Amino acids: CASGLTWQSGANVLTF. Full variable domain (outside the CDR3, taken from reference TRBV5-6 and TRBJ2-6): DAGVTQSPTHLIKTRGQQVTLRCSPKSGHDTVSWYQQALGQGPQFIFQYYEEEERQRGNFPDRFSGHQFPNYSSELNVNALLLGDSALYLCASGLTWQSGANVLTFGAGSRLTVL.